This TCR beta chain stems from a study of beta chain features in type 1 diabetes. Findings of the study overall: Cells expressing TCR highly could be over-represented by cDNA sequencing. It was among patients, rather than healthy donors, that naive, central memory and Treg TCRB repertoires appeared more similar.

The investigators reverse transcribed all of the isolated RNA, so they sequenced expressed TCRB transcripts. Clones were sequenced by immunoSEQ multiplex PCR, and TCRdb holds only the in-frame ones, with some missing. The table records roughly 400,000 clones, around 13% of them present only once. A remark on this clone: Antigen specificity is unknown.

The CDR3 contains 13 residues. V shed 6 bases and J 5 bases; nucleotides not matched to a gene: 3. Germline V lookup: CDR1 LNHDA, CDR2 SQIVND (reference sequence). The receptor was derived from a man aged 25 to 40 in good health. The chain recombines TRBV19 with TRBJ1-2, with 10 bases aligning to TRBD1. The source material was naive CD4+ T cells from blood. The CDR3 DNA reads as TGTGCCAGTAGGCCGGGACAGGGGTATGGCTACACCTTC. It encodes CASRPGQGYGYTF.